This record covers a single TCR beta chain. Its antigen is currently unknown. The table came from immunoSEQ multiplex PCR; TCRdb's copy has only in-frame clones and leaves some out. This sample has about 90,000 clones, with about 83% found just once. This specimen comes from a study of radiotherapy plus CTLA-4 blockade in lung cancer. General observations from the study: TCR clones originating in tumors grew in number in blood after radiotherapy plus ipilimumab.

The CDR3 loop spans 13 amino acids. Germline V gives CDR1 SGHAT, CDR2 FQDESV (reference sequence). V was clipped by 4 bases and J by 9 bases, with 13 bases between them. The source material was peripheral blood, sampled from a patient treated with radiotherapy plus ipilimumab. The source is a human donor with non-small cell lung cancer that progressed on radiotherapy plus ipilimumab. The rearrangement uses TRBV11-1 and TRBJ2-1; the D gene is possibly TRBD1 (7 bases). CDR3 nucleotide sequence: TGTGCCAGCAGCTCGGCGGGACAGCCTGAGCAGTTCTTC. Protein product: CASSSAGQPEQFF. Drawing the rest from reference TRBV11-1 and TRBJ2-1, the complete variable domain is EAEVAQSPRYKITEKSQAVAFWCDPISGHATLYWYRQILGQGPELLVQFQDESVVDDSQLPKDRFSAERLKGVDSTLKIQPAELGDSAMYLCASSSAGQPEQFFGPGTRLTVL.